The sequence of this TCR beta chain was determined in a study of monozygotic twins with inflammatory bowel disease. Germline V CDR1 and CDR2: LGHDT, YNNKEL (reference sequence). The CDR3 spans 16 residues. For each CDR3 protein, TCRdb gives one entry from its re-call of the 5' RACE reads, without DNA. The listing records approximately 330,000 distinct CDR3 sequences. This sequence was found in a human donor with ulcerative colitis or Crohn's disease, or a healthy co-twin of an affected twin (not recorded which). The chain employs TRBV3-1 and TRBJ2-3; TCRdb proposes TRBD2, but this gene call is untestable without DNA. Source material: blood. CDR3 loop: CASSQDRVGGEDTQYF.